This TCR beta chain was sequenced in a study of identifying expanded T cells in peripheral blood (dated by TCRdb to the late 2010s). About the study as a whole: Separate aliquots of the same genomic DNA pool were sequenced to produce technical replicates, and four replicates were compared in pairs. On the study overall, not on this receptor specifically: Variance in clone template counts between roughly 2-week samples significantly increased with total template count across all healthy donors. The authors expected that over much longer intervals, such as months to years, biological variance in healthy repertoires might increase even further. The binomial model flagged around 1.2 differentially abundant clones between technical replicates, compared with about 16 over approximately two weeks and 19 over around 4 weeks. Both the number of clones called differentially abundant and the false-positive rate were significantly reduced by the beta-binomial model across all healthy-donor time intervals.

The immunoSEQ Assay, which relies on bias-controlled multiplex PCR amplification of genomic DNA, was used to profile TCRbeta CDR3 regions. On the authors' methods: The absolute abundance of each unique TCRbeta CDR3 region was quantified after sequences were collapsed and filtered. Differential abundance was assessed using a binomial (Fisher-equivalent) model and a beta-binomial model in which time-dependent variance fitted from healthy donors was added. Clones with fewer than 5 combined templates were removed, and differential abundance was called for clones with a Benjamini-Hochberg FDR below 0.01. Beta-binomial variance was modeled as a function of total template count across the two samples using the form v = (b*log(k)+a)^2. The clones in this table, taken by TCRdb from immuneACCESS, are in-frame only. Not every clone is retained; where verified, under half of the shortfall comes from an unresolved V gene, and the cause of the rest is unknown. The V and J calls and clone size are taken from that table; D and trimming were inferred from the DNA. Here the sample has tens of thousands of clones; 70% to 90% occur a single time. The biggest ten clones account for 15% to 20% of the sample.

Concerning this clone: It has no known antigen specificity. Within one base of it there is no much larger clone, and no base qualities were kept.

Trimming removed 3 bases from V and 7 bases from J, leaving 6 bases between the germline ends. The CDR3 holds 11 amino acids from the cysteine to the phenylalanine. Only the CDR3 DNA stays, 33 bases, in frame from base 1. The germline V gene encodes CDR1 MDHEN and CDR2 SYDVKM. No immune events such as infections were documented for the healthy donors during the collection period. Time-dependent variance in a beta-binomial model of T-cell clone differential abundance was calibrated using healthy-donor blood repertoires as a training cohort. The training cohort was composed of around ten healthy donors, 3 female and 7 male. The donors were between roughly 29 and 65 years old, with an average age of approximately 46 years. Whole blood, obtained from a commercial supplier, was collected from each healthy donor at three time points spaced approximately two weeks apart. For immunosequencing, genomic DNA was extracted from unsorted whole blood.

The sequence is built from TRBV28 and TRBJ1-2, with the D gene not confidently named. This TCR was sampled from a person between 18 and 75 years old in good health. Sequencing was carried out using blood. The CDR3 here reads CASSFKGGYTF. The nucleotides read TGTGCCAGCAGTTTTAAGGGTGGCTACACCTTC.